One and the same sample provided the 30 T cell receptor beta chains below, sequenced in a study of blood T cell repertoires in COVID-19. TCRdb keeps only in-frame clones here, not all; method: immunoSEQ multiplex PCR. The sample shows roughly 150,000 clones, roughly 84% of them seen only once. Source material: peripheral blood. These receptors all stem from a woman aged 50 to 60 in a cohort sampled during active or convalescent COVID-19.

The gene calls are TRBV19 and TRBJ1-2; the match to TRBD1 covers 8 bases. V was clipped by 4 bases and J by 3 bases; unmatched bases: 10. CDR1 and CDR2 from the germline V gene are LNHDA and SQIVND (reference sequence). The CDR3 has 16 amino acids. The CDR3 DNA reads as TGTGCCAGTAGTACAATACAGGGGGAAAAAGACTATGGCTACACCTTC. Protein: CASSTIQGEKDYGYTF.

This chain uses TRBV6-5 with TRBJ2-5; unclear D gene. The V gene lost 7 bases and the J gene lost 4 bases, with 13 bases spanning the gap. The CDR3 has 13 residues. Germline values: CDR1 MNHEY, CDR2 SVGAGI. CDR3 sequence reads: CASILSRGETQYF. CDR3 sequence (DNA): TGTGCCAGCATCCTCTCGCGCGGAGAGACCCAGTACTTC.

V usage is TRBV4-1 and J usage is TRBJ1-5, with D perhaps matching TRBD1 (6 bases). Per the germline V gene, CDR1 is MGHRA and CDR2 is YSYEKL. There are 14 residues in the CDR3. The ends were cut back, 5 bases at V and 7 bases at J, with 15 bases in the middle. The CDR3 loop reads CASSIRTADQPQHF. CDR3 nucleotides: TGCGCCAGCAGCATACGGACAGCGGACCAGCCCCAGCATTTT.

The rearrangement joins TRBV7-3 to TRBJ2-3; a possible D gene is TRBD2 (6 bases). V lost 8 bases to trimming and J lost 1 base, with 10 bases between them. This CDR3 has 13 residues. Germline V gives CDR1 SGHTA, CDR2 FQGTGA. Written as DNA, the CDR3 is TGTGCCAGCGGGAGGTTTGGCACAGATACGCAGTATTTT. Encoded protein: CASGRFGTDTQYF.

The gene calls are TRBV27 and TRBJ1-2; a possible D gene is TRBD1 (5 bases). CDR3 size: 15 residues. With 5 bases removed from V and 1 base from J, the gap between germline ends came to 14 bases. Germline lookup yields CDR1 MNHEY and CDR2 SMNVEV (reference sequence). The CDR3 DNA reads as TGTGCCAGCAGTCCAGCAGCAGGGTTTAACTATGGCTACACCTTC. It specifies CASSPAAGFNYGYTF.

V and J are TRBV28 and TRBJ1-2; 7 bases are a match to TRBD1. The CDR3 spans 14 residues. Germline trimming cut 7 bases from V and 2 bases from J; bases unmatched to any gene: 7. Germline V gene data show CDR1 as MDHEN and CDR2 as SYDVKM. CDR3 region: CASIHSGQNYGYTF. In DNA form, the CDR3 reads TGTGCCAGCATCCATTCGGGACAGAACTATGGCTACACCTTC.

This sequence joins TRBV19 and TRBJ1-5, with TRBD1 as a possible D gene (5 bases). Germline V lookup: CDR1 LNHDA, CDR2 SQIVND (reference sequence). The CDR3 loop spans 14 amino acids. The V gene lost 7 bases and the J gene lost 7 bases, with 17 bases spanning the gap. The CDR3 spells CASIGEGRRQPQHF. The CDR3 DNA sequence: TGTGCCAGTATCGGGGAGGGGCGAAGACAGCCCCAGCATTTT.

The chain is built from TRBV19 and TRBJ1-2, with D hard to call. V lost 2 bases, J lost 1 base, and 5 bases lay in between. Germline V gene sequence: CDR1 LNHDA, CDR2 SQIVND (reference sequence). The CDR3 has 13 residues. The CDR3 region is CASSINSNYGYTF. CDR3 nucleotides: TGTGCCAGTAGTATAAACAGTAACTATGGCTACACCTTC.

The chain couples TRBV7-9 to TRBJ2-5, with D unclear. This CDR3 is built from 17 residues. Trimming took off 0 bases at V and 0 bases at J, with 14 bases between the two ends. Looked up from germline, CDR1 is SEHNR and CDR2 is FQNEAQ (reference sequence). CDR3 sequence: CASSLARGGSYQETQYF. The CDR3 nucleotides read TGTGCCAGCAGCTTAGCGCGAGGCGGATCCTACCAAGAGACCCAGTACTTC.

The rearrangement joins TRBV25-1 to TRBJ2-1; 12 bases line up with TRBD2. The germline CDR1 and CDR2 sequences are MGHDK and SYGVNS. The CDR3 covers 14 residues. V gave up 6 bases and J gave up 3 bases; unmatched junction bases: 0. The CDR3 DNA sequence: TGTGCCAGCAGACTAGCGGGGGGCTACAATGAGCAGTTCTTC. Its translation: CASRLAGGYNEQFF.

This clone was seen a handful of times. The chain couples TRBV3-1 (or the pseudogene TRBV3-2) to TRBJ1-2; 8 nucleotides match TRBD1. Trimming at V came to 0 bases and at J to 4 bases, leaving 4 bases not matched to a gene. This CDR3 has 15 amino acids. Germline CDR1 reads LGHDT; CDR2 reads YNNKEL (reference sequence). CDR3 sequence reads: CASSQDQGASYGYTF. In DNA, the CDR3 is TGTGCCAGCAGCCAAGATCAGGGGGCCTCCTATGGCTACACCTTC.

This sequence joins TRBV15 and TRBJ2-5, with TRBD2 matching over 10 bases. V gave up 5 bases and J gave up 5 bases; unmatched junction bases: 11. Germline V gene data show CDR1 as LNHNV and CDR2 as YYDKDF (reference sequence). This CDR3 contains 16 residues. DNA for the CDR3: TGTGCCACCAGCCCCCTAGCGGGGGACCCACAGGAGACCCAGTACTTC. The encoded protein is CATSPLAGDPQETQYF.

The genes are TRBV24-1 and TRBJ2-7, with TRBD2 matching 10 bases. The germline CDR1 and CDR2 sequences are KGHDR and SFDVKD. CDR3 length: 13 residues. J was trimmed by 4 bases and V by 9 bases; bases with no gene match: 5. Here the CDR3 reads CATGASGGYEQYF. As DNA, the CDR3 is TGTGCCACCGGAGCTAGCGGGGGTTACGAGCAGTACTTC.

This rearrangement joins TRBV15 to TRBJ2-7; 11 bases fit TRBD1. Germline loops: CDR1 LNHNV, CDR2 YYDKDF (reference sequence). CDR3 length: 15 amino acids. The trim removed 3 bases at V and 3 bases at J, leaving 4 bases unmatched. This CDR3 is CATSSTGTGGYEQYF. In DNA form, the CDR3 reads TGTGCCACCAGCAGCACCGGGACAGGGGGCTACGAGCAGTACTTC.

In this sample, this clone turned up once. The V call is TRBV27, the J call TRBJ1-6; D perhaps matches TRBD1 (6 bases). The CDR3 is 14 amino acids. Germline V lookup: CDR1 MNHEY, CDR2 SMNVEV (reference sequence). V lost 5 bases and J 4 bases, leaving 9 bases between the germline ends. Here the CDR3 DNA reads TGTGCCAGCAGTACAGGGTTATATAATTCACCCCTCCACTTT. As protein: CASSTGLYNSPLHF.

This clone came up once. The chain employs TRBV30 and TRBJ2-1; 9 nucleotides line up with TRBD1. The CDR3 runs to 19 residues. With V trimmed by 2 bases and J by 4 bases, 18 bases remained unmatched. Germline loops: CDR1 GTSNPN, CDR2 SVGIG (reference sequence). The CDR3, as DNA: TGTGCCTGGAGTTTCAAATTGGGGGAGGGGACAGGGCGATACAATGAGCAGTTCTTC. Its protein is CAWSFKLGEGTGRYNEQFF. Full variable domain (remainder filled in from reference TRBV30 and TRBJ2-1): SQTIHQWPATLVQPVGSPLSLECTVEGTSNPNLYWYRQAAGRGLQLLFYSVGIGQISSEVPQNLSASRPQDRQFILSSKKLLLSDSGFYLCAWSFKLGEGTGRYNEQFFGPGTRLTVL.

This clone was detected only once. The chain is built from TRBV6-5 and TRBJ1-5; possible D gene TRBD1, 5 bases. V was trimmed by 3 bases and J by 3 bases, leaving 9 bases between them. CDR1 and CDR2 from the germline V gene are MNHEY and SVGAGI. This CDR3 spans 14 amino acids. CDR3 DNA sequence: TGTGCCAGCAGTTATCGGGGGGACAATCAGCCCCAGCATTTT. Protein sequence: CASSYRGDNQPQHF.

The chain recombines TRBV5-6 with TRBJ1-2; D uncertain. Trimming took off 0 bases at V and 3 bases at J, with 6 bases between the two ends. The CDR3 consists of 13 residues. Germline assignment: CDR1 SGHDT and CDR2 YYEEEE. DNA of the CDR3: TGTGCCAGCAGCTTGGGAGGGCACTATGGCTACACCTTC. Protein sequence: CASSLGGHYGYTF.

The rearrangement uses TRBV3-1 (or the pseudogene TRBV3-2) and TRBJ1-5, with unresolved D. The ends were cut back, 4 bases at V and 9 bases at J, with 16 bases in the middle. Germline CDR1 LGHDT, CDR2 YNNKEL (reference sequence). This CDR3 is 14 amino acids long. CDR3 in amino acids: CASSPGESTRPQHF. The CDR3 DNA follows: TGTGCCAGCAGCCCCGGGGAATCAACCCGGCCCCAGCATTTT.

This chain links TRBV29-1 with TRBJ2-5; D is possibly TRBD2 (6 bases). Germline CDR1 and CDR2: SQVTM and ANQGSEA. This CDR3 spans 12 amino acids. CDR3 amino acids: CSAGLSGETQYF. The CDR3 DNA reads TGCAGTGCCGGCCTTAGCGGAGAGACCCAGTACTTC.

The CDR3 coding sequence is TGTGCCAGCAGTAGCCAGGGCCCGAACACCGGGGAGCTGTTTTTT. Translation: CASSSQGPNTGELFF. The chain carries TRBV2 and TRBJ2-2, with D perhaps matching TRBD1 (5 bases). The V and J ends lost 5 bases and 0 bases respectively, with 10 bases between them. The CDR3 is 15 amino acids. Germline-derived CDR1 and CDR2 are SNHLY and FYNNEI. The complete variable domain, with remaining parts taken from reference TRBV2 and TRBJ2-2, reads EPEVTQTPSHQVTQMGQEVILRCVPISNHLYFYWYRQILGQKVEFLVSFYNNEISEKSEIFDDQFSVERPDGSNFTLKIRSTKLEDSAMYFCASSSQGPNTGELFFGEGSRLTVL.

This sequence joins TRBV6-5 and TRBJ1-5; unclear D gene. The CDR3 has 14 residues. V was shortened by 6 bases and J by 7 bases, with 16 bases between the two germline ends. Germline lookup yields CDR1 MNHEY and CDR2 SVGAGI. The CDR3 sequence is CASRISWVGQPQHF. In nucleotides, the CDR3 is TGTGCCAGCAGGATCTCCTGGGTCGGGCAGCCCCAGCATTTT.

The sample holds one count of this clone. This chain links TRBV19 with TRBJ2-7; D might be TRBD1 (6 bases). The CDR3 has 13 residues. Germline V lookup: CDR1 LNHDA, CDR2 SQIVND (reference sequence). V gave up 6 bases and J gave up 3 bases, with 12 bases separating them. The CDR3: CASSYRGGYEQYF. The CDR3 nucleotides read TGTGCCAGTAGCTATAGAGGGGGCTACGAGCAGTACTTC.

The CDR3 spells CASSLDRGGTEAFF. The CDR3 bases are TGTGCCAGCAGCTTAGATCGGGGGGGTACTGAAGCTTTCTTT. V is TRBV11-2 and J is TRBJ1-1, with D maybe TRBD1 (5 bases). This CDR3 is built from 14 residues. The germline V and J ends were trimmed by 0 bases and 5 bases, with 10 bases remaining between them. Germline CDR1 and CDR2: SGHAT and FQNNGV.

V gene TRBV18 combines with J gene TRBJ1-6, with TRBD1 matching over 10 bases. Per the germline V gene, CDR1 is KGHSH and CDR2 is LQKENI. V lost 4 bases, J lost 0 bases, and 6 bases stayed unmatched. The CDR3 contains 18 residues. The CDR3 region is CASSLRTGGSSYNSPLHF. The CDR3 coding sequence is TGTGCCAGCTCACTCAGGACAGGGGGGAGCTCCTATAATTCACCCCTCCACTTT.

The genes are TRBV19 and TRBJ1-6; 8 nucleotides agree with TRBD1. Germline V gene sequence: CDR1 LNHDA, CDR2 SQIVND (reference sequence). The length of the CDR3 is 16 residues. The V and J ends lost 1 base and 4 bases, in that order; junction bases with no gene match: 3. The CDR3 region has the DNA TGTGCCAGTAGTATAGTGGGGGACAGGTATAATTCACCCCTCCACTTT. This gives the protein CASSIVGDRYNSPLHF.

V is TRBV5-1 and J is TRBJ1-4, with a tentative D call TRBD1 (5 bases). The CDR3 extends over 16 amino acids. Deletions cut 0 bases from V and 6 bases from J, with 15 bases between. The germline V gene has CDR1 SGHRS and CDR2 YFSETQ. The CDR3 region is CASSLAVSMGHEKLFF. CDR3 DNA sequence: TGCGCCAGCAGCTTGGCCGTATCCATGGGGCATGAAAAACTGTTTTTT. Based on the CDR3 plus reference TRBV5-1 and TRBJ1-4, the full variable domain is KAGVTQTPRYLIKTRGQQVTLSCSPISGHRSVSWYQQTPGQGLQFLFEYFSETQRNKGNFPGRFSGRQFSNSRSEMNVSTLELGDSALYLCASSLAVSMGHEKLFFGSGTQLSVL.

The J gene is TRBJ2-7, the V gene TRBV9; tentative D call: TRBD2 (6 bases). The V gene lost 3 bases and the J gene lost 0 bases, with 10 bases spanning the gap. This CDR3 region has 14 residues. Looked up from germline, CDR1 is SGDLS and CDR2 is YYNGEE. This CDR3 is CASSGRDFSYEQYF. The CDR3 DNA reads TGTGCCAGCAGCGGCCGGGACTTCTCCTACGAGCAGTACTTC.

This clone was counted once. The genes are TRBV6-5 and TRBJ1-1; unclear D gene. This CDR3 has 16 residues. V was pared by 0 bases and J by 1 base, with 12 bases between. Germline V gene sequence: CDR1 MNHEY, CDR2 SVGAGI. CDR3 sequence: CASSYSVSGRNTEAFF. The CDR3 DNA reads as TGTGCCAGCAGTTACTCGGTGTCAGGTCGGAACACTGAAGCTTTCTTT.

This chain uses TRBV5-1 with TRBJ1-1; 9 bases align to TRBD1. Trimming at V came to 4 bases and at J to 11 bases, leaving 12 bases not matched to a gene. Germline assignment: CDR1 SGHRS and CDR2 YFSETQ. The CDR3 consists of 14 residues. The CDR3 DNA reads TGCGCCAGCAGCGTGGACCCGGGACAGGGAGCGGCTTTCTTT. Translating it yields CASSVDPGQGAAFF.